One and the same sample provided the 24 T cell receptor beta chains below, sequenced in a study of T cell responses to AZD1222 COVID-19 vaccine. Clones were sequenced by immunoSEQ multiplex PCR, and TCRdb holds only the in-frame ones, with some missing. The table includes 140,000 to 150,000 clones, 80% to 90% detected once. The sequencing used peripheral blood, collected on day 0 of AZD1222 vaccination. The receptors shown here come from an adult in good health.

V usage is TRBV3-1 (or the pseudogene TRBV3-2) and J usage is TRBJ1-2; no definite D call. V gave up 5 bases and J gave up 2 bases, with 9 bases separating them. CDR3 length: 13 residues. Germline V gives CDR1 LGHDT, CDR2 YNNKEL (reference sequence). The DNA for the CDR3 is TGTGCCAGCAGCTCCGGACCAAACTATGGCTACACCTTC. Protein product: CASSSGPNYGYTF.

J is TRBJ1-2 and V is TRBV5-1; D is undetermined. The CDR3 has 14 residues. V shed 7 bases and J shed 1 base, with 14 bases lying between them. Germline V CDR1 and CDR2: SGHRS, YFSETQ. CDR3 sequence reads: CASHRRCCNYGYTF. The CDR3 nucleotides are TGCGCCAGCCACCGGCGCTGCTGTAACTATGGCTACACCTTC.

This clone came up a few times. V usage is TRBV28 and J usage is TRBJ1-2; possible D gene TRBD1, 5 bases. The ends were cut back, 6 bases at V and 4 bases at J, with 12 bases in the middle. Germline CDR1 MDHEN, CDR2 SYDVKM. The CDR3 has 13 residues. The CDR3 DNA reads as TGTGCCAGCAGCTGGGGGACTGCCTATGGCTACACCTTC. This translates into CASSWGTAYGYTF.

This rearrangement joins TRBV3-1 (or the pseudogene TRBV3-2) to TRBJ2-7; the match to TRBD2 covers 10 bases. The CDR3 covers 14 residues. J gave up 12 bases and V 1 base, and 9 bases lay outside the gene matches. The germline V gene encodes CDR1 LGHDT and CDR2 YNNKEL (reference sequence). The CDR3 here is CASSQGQRAGGRYF. In DNA, the CDR3 is TGTGCCAGCAGCCAAGGCCAGCGAGCGGGGGGGCGGTACTTC.

The chain joins TRBV11-2 to TRBJ2-1; 7 bases map to TRBD2. This CDR3 is built from 16 residues. The ends lost 5 bases at V and 1 base at J; junction bases unmatched: 8. Germline values: CDR1 SGHAT, CDR2 FQNNGV. The CDR3 sequence is CASSPLGGKSYNEQFF. Here the CDR3 DNA reads TGTGCCAGCAGCCCGCTCGGGGGGAAATCCTACAATGAGCAGTTCTTC.

This sequence joins TRBV7-3 and TRBJ2-1, with 11 bases that match TRBD2. Germline V gives CDR1 SGHTA, CDR2 FQGTGA. The CDR3 runs to 16 residues. The J segment lost 2 bases and the V segment lost 5 bases, leaving 5 bases of the junction unmatched. CDR3 sequence: CASSISGRATYNEQFF. The CDR3 region has the DNA TGTGCCAGCAGCATTAGCGGGAGGGCGACCTACAATGAGCAGTTCTTC.

The chain combines TRBV5-4 with TRBJ2-7; a possible D gene is TRBD2 (5 bases). The CDR3 is 14 residues long. Germline lookup yields CDR1 SGHNT and CDR2 YYREEE (reference sequence). V was pared by 0 bases and J by 4 bases, with 11 bases between. CDR3 nucleotides: TGTGCCAGCAGCTTGGCCCGGGAACCTTACGAGCAGTACTTC. Translated: CASSLAREPYEQYF. Looking up the rest from reference TRBV5-4 and TRBJ2-7 gives the full variable domain: ETGVTQSPTHLIKTRGQQVTLRCSSQSGHNTVSWYQQALGQGPQFIFQYYREEENGRGNFPPRFSGLQFPNYSSELNVNALELDDSALYLCASSLAREPYEQYFGPGTRLTVT.

The V gene is TRBV9, the J gene TRBJ2-6; D may correspond to TRBD1 or TRBD2 (5 bases each). The V end was cut by 3 bases, the J end by 0 bases, with 16 bases between. Looked up from germline, CDR1 is SGDLS and CDR2 is YYNGEE. The CDR3 contains 18 residues. In DNA, the CDR3 is TGTGCCAGCAGCGAATGGGACGGCCCGATCTCTGGGGCCAACGTCCTGACTTTC. As protein: CASSEWDGPISGANVLTF.

The rearrangement uses TRBV24-1 and TRBJ1-5; D perhaps matches TRBD1 (5 bases). This CDR3 is 14 amino acids long. Germline values: CDR1 KGHDR, CDR2 SFDVKD. Deletions cut 3 bases from V and 2 bases from J, with 7 bases between. CDR3 nucleotide sequence: TGTGCCACCAGTGATGTACAGGGCAATCAGCCCCAGCATTTT. Protein sequence: CATSDVQGNQPQHF.

About this clone: The junction and the germline gene differ at one end; a read error may be behind it. This chain uses TRBV5-1 with TRBJ2-5; the match to TRBD1 covers 10 bases. Looked up from germline, CDR1 is SGHRS and CDR2 is YFSETQ. This CDR3 region has 15 residues. The CDR3 bases are TGCGCCAGCATCTTGGGGACAGGGGTTTGGAAGACCCAGTACTTC. Translating gives CASILGTGVWKTQYF.

The genes are TRBV6-5 and TRBJ2-1, with TRBD1 matching over 7 bases. Germline loops: CDR1 MNHEY, CDR2 SVGAGI. J gave up 4 bases and V 7 bases, and 10 bases lay outside the gene matches. This CDR3 has 15 amino acids. DNA of the CDR3: TGTGCCAGCACCATTGACAGGGTCGTTTACAATGAGCAGTTCTTC. It is translated as CASTIDRVVYNEQFF.

This chain connects TRBV7-8 to TRBJ1-1, with 8 bases aligning to TRBD1. The CDR3 sequence is 13 residues long. Germline V gene data show CDR1 as SGHVS and CDR2 as FQNEAQ. Trimming took 8 bases from V and 1 from J; bases not matched to a gene: 3. The CDR3 DNA is TGTGCCAGCGGACAGGGAGGGAACACTGAAGCTTTCTTT. Residues: CASGQGGNTEAFF. Drawing the rest from reference TRBV7-8 and TRBJ1-1, the complete variable domain is GAGVSQSPRYKVAKRGQDVALRCDPISGHVSLFWYQQALGQGPEFLTYFQNEAQLDKSGLPSDRFFAERPEGSVSTLKIQRTQQEDSAVYLCASGQGGNTEAFFGQGTRLTVV.

The V and J genes are TRBV7-8 and TRBJ1-1; D is undetermined. Between the trimmed V and J ends, which lost 1 base and 1 base, there was a span of 4 bases. The CDR3 totals 13 residues. Per the germline V gene, CDR1 is SGHVS and CDR2 is FQNEAQ. The DNA of the CDR3 is TGTGCCAGCAGCTTAGAACGGAACACTGAAGCTTTCTTT. This encodes CASSLERNTEAFF.

The rearrangement links TRBV5-4 to TRBJ2-1; D is ambiguous. Trimming stripped 2 bases from V and 10 bases from J, with 10 bases between. Germline values: CDR1 SGHNT, CDR2 YYREEE (reference sequence). The CDR3 consists of 12 residues. The CDR3 loop reads CASSFGGREQFF. Written as DNA, the CDR3 is TGTGCCAGCAGCTTCGGCGGACGCGAGCAGTTCTTC.

This clone has only one observation. V is TRBV7-2 and J is TRBJ2-7; 9 bases fit TRBD2. CDR3 length: 16 residues. Germline values: CDR1 SGHTA, CDR2 FQGNSA. After removal of 1 base from V and 6 bases from J, the junction contained 10 bases not matched to a gene. CDR3 DNA: TGTGCCAGCAGCTTAGGACGGGGCGGGGGGGCCTCCGAGCAGTACTTC. Translating gives CASSLGRGGGASEQYF.

J is TRBJ2-7 and V is TRBV19, with no clear D. With 5 bases removed from V and 0 bases from J, the gap between germline ends came to 8 bases. CDR1 and CDR2 (germline): LNHDA, SQIVND (reference sequence). The CDR3 extends over 13 amino acids. The CDR3 sequence is CASSRFNSYEQYF. The CDR3 region has the DNA TGTGCCAGTAGTCGGTTCAACTCCTACGAGCAGTACTTC.

J is TRBJ2-3 and V is TRBV18; 10 bases align to TRBD2. The trim removed 3 bases at V and 2 bases at J, leaving 2 bases unmatched. CDR3 size: 15 residues. The germline CDR1 and CDR2 sequences are KGHSH and LQKENI. CDR3 DNA: TGTGCCAGCTCACCCGGACTAGCGGCCACAGATACGCAGTATTTT. Translated, it gives CASSPGLAATDTQYF.

This rearrangement joins TRBV3-1 (or the pseudogene TRBV3-2) to TRBJ1-6, with unresolved D. V was shortened by 9 bases and J by 0 bases, with 6 bases between the two germline ends. The CDR3 loop spans 13 amino acids. The germline gives CDR1 LGHDT, CDR2 YNNKEL (reference sequence). The CDR3 bases are TGTGCCAGTGGGAGCTCCTATAATTCACCCCTCCACTTT. This codes for CASGSSYNSPLHF.

The V and J genes are TRBV27 and TRBJ2-1; 9 bases match TRBD2. Trimming removed 2 bases from V and 4 bases from J; junction bases left unmatched: 6. Germline CDR1 MNHEY, CDR2 SMNVEV (reference sequence). The CDR3 extends over 16 amino acids. The CDR3 sequence is CASSLVAGAQYNEQFF. CDR3 coding DNA: TGTGCCAGCAGTTTAGTAGCGGGGGCCCAATACAATGAGCAGTTCTTC.

As DNA, the CDR3 is TGCGCCAGCAGCTTGCCGGGACAGGTAAATCCGCGTGAGGAGACCCAGTACTTC. Its protein is CASSLPGQVNPREETQYF. The chain recombines TRBV5-1 with TRBJ2-5; 8 bases fit TRBD1. V was pared by 1 base and J by 5 bases, with 16 bases of the junction left unmatched. The CDR3 spans 18 residues. Germline V lookup: CDR1 SGHRS, CDR2 YFSETQ.

The rearrangement joins TRBV7-8 to TRBJ2-4; tentative D call: TRBD2 (6 bases). Deletions cut 4 bases from V and 1 base from J, with 20 bases between. This CDR3 is 18 amino acids long. Germline V gene sequence: CDR1 SGHVS, CDR2 FQNEAQ. This CDR3 is CASSSIGQEEGAKNIQYF. DNA of the CDR3: TGTGCCAGCAGCTCTATCGGGCAGGAGGAGGGGGCCAAAAACATTCAGTACTTC.

The chain is built from TRBV7-9 and TRBJ2-2; 10 nucleotides match TRBD2. V shed 3 bases and J 10 bases; nucleotides not matched to a gene: 11. The CDR3 totals 16 residues. Germline loops: CDR1 SEHNR, CDR2 FQNEAQ (reference sequence). The CDR3 bases are TGTGCCAGCAGCTTCCCTAGCGGGAGAGGGGTAGTGGAGCTGTTTTTT. Its translation: CASSFPSGRGVVELFF.

This clone was observed once. The chain carries TRBV9 and TRBJ1-1, with a weak D call TRBD1 (5 bases). The CDR3 covers 14 residues. Trimming pared 2 bases from V and 5 bases from J, leaving 13 bases between. Germline V lookup: CDR1 SGDLS, CDR2 YYNGEE. The CDR3 sequence: CASSVAGTVTEAFF. The CDR3 coding sequence is TGTGCCAGCAGCGTTGCCGGGACTGTTACTGAAGCTTTCTTT. Full variable domain (rest looked up from reference TRBV9 and TRBJ1-1): DSGVTQTPKHLITATGQRVTLRCSPRSGDLSVYWYQQSLDQGLQFLIQYYNGEERAKGNILERFSAQQFPDLHSELNLSSLELGDSALYFCASSVAGTVTEAFFGQGTRLTVV.

This rearrangement joins TRBV11-2 to TRBJ2-1, with TRBD2 as a possible D gene (5 bases). The CDR3 consists of 13 residues. The V end lost 1 base, the J end lost 9 bases, and 10 bases lay between the germline ends. Germline assignment: CDR1 SGHAT and CDR2 FQNNGV. This chain's CDR3 is CASSLGGLSEQFF. Written as DNA, the CDR3 is TGTGCCAGCAGCTTAGGAGGGTTGAGTGAGCAGTTCTTC.